The T cell receptor (beta chain) under discussion was sequenced for a study of spatial heterogeneity in lung cancer. Study results and caveats: The study found ubiquitous expanded tumor TCRs in blood more at resection than follow-up.

Individually, TCR cDNA molecules were each labelled with a unique molecular identifier. TCRdb analysed the 5' RACE reads with MiXCR anew, one entry per CDR3 protein. The sample lists tens of thousands of distinct CDR3 sequences, about 5% occurring once. Note on this clonotype: Its antigen is currently unknown.

Germline values: CDR1 LGHNT, CDR2 FRNRAP. CDR3 length: 13 amino acids. The V end was cut by 8 bases, the J end by 8 bases, with 13 bases between. Documented time point: sample taken at primary tumor resection. Donation came from around 77 patients with untreated early-stage non-small cell lung cancer. Material for sequencing was whole RNA from tumor, nontumor lung or frozen PBMC, left unsorted. V and J are TRBV12-5 and TRBJ1-6; D remains unclear. The input for sequencing was PBMCs, taken at surgery. The source of this sequence is a female donor with early-stage non-small cell lung cancer. The CDR3 here is CASKQMGDSPLHF. In DNA, the CDR3 is TGTGCTAGTAAGCAGATGGGTGATTCACCCCTCCACTTT. Based on the CDR3 plus reference TRBV12-5 and TRBJ1-6, the full variable domain is DARVTQTPRHKVTEMGQEVTMRCQPILGHNTVFWYRQTMMQGLELLAYFRNRAPLDDSGMPKDRFSAEMPDATLATLKIQPSEPRDSAVYFCASKQMGDSPLHFGNGTRLTVT.